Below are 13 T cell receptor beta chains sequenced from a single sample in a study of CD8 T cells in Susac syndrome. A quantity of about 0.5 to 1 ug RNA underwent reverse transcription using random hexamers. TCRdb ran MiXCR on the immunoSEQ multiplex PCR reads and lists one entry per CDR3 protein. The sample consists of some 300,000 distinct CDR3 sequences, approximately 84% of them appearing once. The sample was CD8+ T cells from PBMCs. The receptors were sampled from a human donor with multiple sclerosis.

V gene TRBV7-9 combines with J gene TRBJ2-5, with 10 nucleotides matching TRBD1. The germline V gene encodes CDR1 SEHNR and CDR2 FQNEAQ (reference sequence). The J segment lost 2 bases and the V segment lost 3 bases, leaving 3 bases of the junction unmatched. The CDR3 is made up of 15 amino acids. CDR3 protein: CASSLTGGGQETQYF. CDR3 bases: TGTGCCAGCAGCTTGACAGGGGGCGGACAAGAGACCCAGTACTTC.

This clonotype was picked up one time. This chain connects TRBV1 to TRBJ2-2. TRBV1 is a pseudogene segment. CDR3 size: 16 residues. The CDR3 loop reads CTSSPKRNNYTGELFF. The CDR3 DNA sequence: TGCACCAGCAGCCCAAAACGGAATAACTACACCGGGGAGCTGTTTTTT.

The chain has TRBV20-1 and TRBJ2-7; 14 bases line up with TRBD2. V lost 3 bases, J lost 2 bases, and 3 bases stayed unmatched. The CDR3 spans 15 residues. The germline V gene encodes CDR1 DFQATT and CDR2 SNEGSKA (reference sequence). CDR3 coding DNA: TGCAGTGCTAGGGGACTAGCGGGGGACACCTACGAGCAGTACTTC. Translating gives CSARGLAGDTYEQYF.

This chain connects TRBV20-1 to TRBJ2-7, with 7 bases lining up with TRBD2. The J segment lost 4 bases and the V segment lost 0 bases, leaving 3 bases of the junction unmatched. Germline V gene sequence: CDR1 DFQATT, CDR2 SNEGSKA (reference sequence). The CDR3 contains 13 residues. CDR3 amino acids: CSARESGAYEQYF. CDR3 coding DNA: TGCAGTGCTAGAGAGAGCGGGGCTTACGAGCAGTACTTC.

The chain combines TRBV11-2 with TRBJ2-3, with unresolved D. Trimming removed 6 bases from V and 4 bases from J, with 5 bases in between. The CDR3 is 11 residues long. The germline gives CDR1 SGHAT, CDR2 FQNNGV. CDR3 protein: CASSASDTQYF. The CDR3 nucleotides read TGTGCCAGCAGTGCGTCAGATACGCAGTATTTT.

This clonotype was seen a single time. CDR3 region: CASGPNPGQDPYNEQFF. DNA for the CDR3: TGTGCTAGTGGCCCTAACCCGGGGCAGGATCCCTACAATGAGCAGTTCTTC. The V gene is TRBV12-5, the J gene TRBJ2-1; D is perhaps TRBD1 or TRBD2 (5 bases each). V gave up 6 bases and J gave up 2 bases, with 20 bases separating them. CDR1 is LGHNT and CDR2 is FRNRAP in the germline V gene. This CDR3 has 17 residues.

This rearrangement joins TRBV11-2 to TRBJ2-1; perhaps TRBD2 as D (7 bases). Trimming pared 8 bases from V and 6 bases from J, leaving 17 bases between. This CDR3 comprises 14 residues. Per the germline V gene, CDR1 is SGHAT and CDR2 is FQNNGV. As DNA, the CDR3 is TGTGCCAGCTCCCAAGGGGCGGGGGCCAATGAGCAGTTCTTC. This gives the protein CASSQGAGANEQFF.

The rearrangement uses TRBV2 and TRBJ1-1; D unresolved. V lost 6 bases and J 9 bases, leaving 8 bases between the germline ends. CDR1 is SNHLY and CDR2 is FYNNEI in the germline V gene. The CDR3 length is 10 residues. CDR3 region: CASRGEKAFF. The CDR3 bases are TGTGCCAGCAGAGGTGAAAAAGCTTTCTTT. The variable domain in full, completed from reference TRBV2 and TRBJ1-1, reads EPEVTQTPSHQVTQMGQEVILRCVPISNHLYFYWYRQILGQKVEFLVSFYNNEISEKSEIFDDQFSVERPDGSNFTLKIRSTKLEDSAMYFCASRGEKAFFGQGTRLTVV.

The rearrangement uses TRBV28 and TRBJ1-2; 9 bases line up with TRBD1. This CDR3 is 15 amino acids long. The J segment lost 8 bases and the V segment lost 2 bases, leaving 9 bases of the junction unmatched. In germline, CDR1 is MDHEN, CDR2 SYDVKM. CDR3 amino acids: CASSLGTGLLQGYTF. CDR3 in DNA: TGTGCCAGCAGTTTAGGGACAGGGCTCCTTCAAGGCTACACCTTC.

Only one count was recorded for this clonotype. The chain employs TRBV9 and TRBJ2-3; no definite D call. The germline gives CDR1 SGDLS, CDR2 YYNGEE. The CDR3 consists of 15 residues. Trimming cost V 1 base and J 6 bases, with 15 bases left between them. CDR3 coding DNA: TGTGCCAGCAGCGTAACTCACTCCCCCGGGGATACGCAGTATTTT. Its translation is CASSVTHSPGDTQYF.

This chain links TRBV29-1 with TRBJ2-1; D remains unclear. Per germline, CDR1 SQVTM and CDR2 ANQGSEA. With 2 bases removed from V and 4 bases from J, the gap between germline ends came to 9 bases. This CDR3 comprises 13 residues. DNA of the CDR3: TGCAGCGTTGAATTCGGAAATTACAATGAGCAGTTCTTC. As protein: CSVEFGNYNEQFF.

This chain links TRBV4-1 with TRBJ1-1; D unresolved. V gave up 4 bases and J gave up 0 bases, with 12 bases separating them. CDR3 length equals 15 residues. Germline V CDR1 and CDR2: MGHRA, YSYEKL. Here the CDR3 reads CASSLRASMNTEAFF. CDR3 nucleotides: TGCGCCAGCAGCCTTCGGGCTAGCATGAACACTGAAGCTTTCTTT.

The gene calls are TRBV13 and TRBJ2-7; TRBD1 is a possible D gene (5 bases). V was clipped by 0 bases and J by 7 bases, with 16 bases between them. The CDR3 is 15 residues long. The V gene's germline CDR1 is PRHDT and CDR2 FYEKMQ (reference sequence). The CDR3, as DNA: TGTGCCAGCAGCTTAGGCTTCGACAGTTTTTCAGAGCAGTACTTC. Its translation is CASSLGFDSFSEQYF.